The 30 T cell receptor beta chains reported below all come from one sample, sequenced in a study of blood T cell repertoires in COVID-19. Clones were sequenced by immunoSEQ multiplex PCR, and TCRdb holds only the in-frame ones, with some missing. The table records approximately 160,000 clones, around 84% of them present only once. The sequencing input was peripheral blood. The receptor set was obtained from a woman in her 50s in a cohort sampled during active or convalescent COVID-19.

The chain combines TRBV12-5 with TRBJ1-3; perhaps TRBD1 as D (6 bases). Germline V gene lookup returns CDR1 LGHNT and CDR2 FRNRAP. The V end was cut by 6 bases, the J end by 4 bases, with 16 bases between. There are 15 residues in the CDR3. The CDR3 spells CASGRPVGAGNTIYF. The CDR3 region has the DNA TGTGCTAGTGGACGGCCGGTGGGGGCCGGAAACACCATATATTTT.

The chain is built from TRBV29-1 and TRBJ1-2, with 7 bases fitting TRBD1. Per germline, CDR1 SQVTM and CDR2 ANQGSEA. V lost 6 bases, J lost 8 bases, and 18 bases stayed unmatched. This CDR3 has 15 amino acids. Here the CDR3 reads CSVRTRDSTKGGYTF. The CDR3 coding sequence is TGCAGCGTGAGGACCCGGGACAGCACAAAGGGGGGCTACACCTTC. The full variable domain, its missing parts supplied by reference TRBV29-1 and TRBJ1-2, is SAVISQKPSRDICQRGTSLTIQCQVDSQVTMMFWYRQQPGQSLTLIATANQGSEATYESGFVIDKFPISRPNLTFSTLTVSNMSPEDSSIYLCSVRTRDSTKGGYTFGSGTRLTVV.

CDR3 in DNA: TGTGCCAGCAGCCCGGTAGGGGCTTCCTACGAGCAGTACTTC. Translated: CASSPVGASYEQYF. The chain recombines TRBV7-9 with TRBJ2-7; the D gene is possibly TRBD1 (5 bases). Trimming took 5 bases from V and 1 from J, leaving 12 bases between them. The CDR3 covers 14 residues. Per germline, CDR1 SEHNR and CDR2 FQNEAQ (reference sequence).

This chain joins TRBV19 and TRBJ1-2, with 9 bases that match TRBD1. V dropped 5 bases and J dropped 9; count of bases not matched to a gene: 10. CDR1 is LNHDA and CDR2 is SQIVND in the germline V gene (reference sequence). The CDR3 has 14 amino acids. CDR3 sequence reads: CASSPAGTGRRYTF. CDR3 nucleotides: TGTGCCAGTAGTCCGGCCGGGACAGGGAGGCGCTACACCTTC.

The gene calls are TRBV27 and TRBJ2-1; a weak D match, TRBD2 (5 bases). V dropped 6 bases and J dropped 4 bases, with 10 bases sitting between them. The germline V gene has CDR1 MNHEY and CDR2 SMNVEV (reference sequence). The CDR3 consists of 13 residues. The chain's CDR3 is CASSTRGYNEQFF. The DNA of the CDR3 is TGTGCCAGCAGCACCCGGGGATACAATGAGCAGTTCTTC.

The CDR3 bases are TGTGCCAGCTCACCGACTAGCGGGGGGACTTACAATGAGCAGTTCTTC. It encodes CASSPTSGGTYNEQFF. This chain joins TRBV18 and TRBJ2-1, with 13 bases matching TRBD2. Unmatched junction bases numbered 3, after V lost 3 bases and J lost 4 bases. This CDR3 has 16 residues. Germline CDR1 is KGHSH and CDR2 is LQKENI.

The CDR3 region is CASRGGQGLAGDYEQYF. The DNA of the CDR3 is TGTGCCAGCAGGGGGGGCCAAGGACTAGCGGGGGACTACGAGCAGTACTTC. V gene TRBV3-1 (or the pseudogene TRBV3-2) combines with J gene TRBJ2-7; 13 bases align to TRBD2. The CDR3 is made up of 17 amino acids. V lost 6 bases, J lost 3 bases, and 11 bases stayed unmatched. Germline CDR1 is LGHDT and CDR2 is YNNKEL (reference sequence).

The chain recombines TRBV7-8 with TRBJ2-7; TRBD2 matches 10 bases. Germline loops: CDR1 SGHVS, CDR2 FQNEAQ. V lost 2 bases, J lost 1 base, and 5 bases stayed unmatched. This CDR3 region has 16 residues. CDR3 bases: TGTGCCAGCAGCTTAACCGGACTAGCGGAGTCCTACGAGCAGTACTTC. Its translation is CASSLTGLAESYEQYF.

The chain links TRBV19 to TRBJ2-7, with 9 bases aligning to TRBD1. The CDR3 has 14 residues. CDR1 is LNHDA and CDR2 is SQIVND in the germline V gene (reference sequence). Trimming took 7 bases from V and 4 from J; bases not matched to a gene: 8. For the CDR3, the DNA is TGTGCCAGTACCCAGACAGGGGGATCGTACGAGCAGTACTTC. Protein sequence: CASTQTGGSYEQYF.

The chain couples TRBV3-1 (or the pseudogene TRBV3-2) to TRBJ2-3; no clear D. The CDR3 runs 16 residues. V was cut by 1 base and J by 2 bases, with 13 bases left in between. Germline CDR1 and CDR2: LGHDT and YNNKEL (reference sequence). This CDR3 reads CASSQVAGSPTDTQYF. The CDR3, as DNA: TGTGCCAGCAGCCAAGTAGCCGGGTCCCCCACAGATACGCAGTATTTT.

V is TRBV30 and J is TRBJ1-4; 12 bases are shared with TRBD1. This CDR3 contains 14 residues. Looked up from germline, CDR1 is GTSNPN and CDR2 is SVGIG (reference sequence). V was clipped by 4 bases and J by 8 bases; unmatched bases: 5. The CDR3 protein is CAWTPGQGAEKLFF. The CDR3, as DNA: TGTGCCTGGACCCCGGGACAGGGGGCCGAAAAACTGTTTTTT.

The V gene is TRBV30, the J gene TRBJ2-5; 9 bases map to TRBD2. Germline CDR1 and CDR2: GTSNPN and SVGIG (reference sequence). V gave up 4 bases and J gave up 6 bases; unmatched junction bases: 6. This CDR3 region has 13 residues. CDR3 DNA sequence: TGTGCCTGGACTAGCGGGGCTTCGCAGACCCAGTACTTC. Protein: CAWTSGASQTQYF.

This chain joins TRBV10-3 and TRBJ1-3; TRBD1 is a possible D gene (5 bases). Trimming took off 10 bases at V and 2 bases at J, with 18 bases between the two ends. The CDR3 consists of 15 residues. CDR1 is ENHRY and CDR2 is SYGVKD in the germline V gene. CDR3: CATHPPGGTGNTIYF. CDR3 coding DNA: TGTGCCACCCACCCCCCCGGGGGGACTGGAAACACCATATATTTT.

The chain has TRBV9 and TRBJ1-1; D gene ambiguous. The germline V and J ends were trimmed by 2 bases and 0 bases, with 11 bases remaining between them. Germline CDR1 reads SGDLS; CDR2 reads YYNGEE. The CDR3 totals 15 residues. CDR3 residues: CASSVGEVMNTEAFF. The CDR3 nucleotides are TGTGCCAGCAGCGTTGGTGAGGTAATGAACACTGAAGCTTTCTTT.

The V and J genes are TRBV19 and TRBJ1-2, with a weak D call TRBD1 (5 bases). V was pared by 6 bases and J by 4 bases, with 18 bases between. The germline V gene encodes CDR1 LNHDA and CDR2 SQIVND (reference sequence). The CDR3 loop spans 15 amino acids. CDR3 DNA: TGTGCCAGTAGCTATGGGGGGGATCGGGGCTATGGCTACACCTTC. Translating it yields CASSYGGDRGYGYTF.

The chain links TRBV30 to TRBJ2-1; unclear D gene. The V gene lost 4 bases and the J gene lost 5 bases, with 18 bases spanning the gap. This CDR3 is built from 15 residues. Per the germline V gene, CDR1 is GTSNPN and CDR2 is SVGIG (reference sequence). CDR3: CAWTSLLYLNNEQFF. The CDR3, as DNA: TGTGCCTGGACCTCCCTGTTATACCTAAACAATGAGCAGTTCTTC. The full variable domain, with the rest looked up from reference TRBV30 and TRBJ2-1, is SQTIHQWPATLVQPVGSPLSLECTVEGTSNPNLYWYRQAAGRGLQLLFYSVGIGQISSEVPQNLSASRPQDRQFILSSKKLLLSDSGFYLCAWTSLLYLNNEQFFGPGTRLTVL.

The CDR3 DNA follows: TGTGCCAGCAGCTGGAGGGGGCCTCTTTCCAAAAACATTCAGTACTTC. Protein sequence: CASSWRGPLSKNIQYF. The J gene is TRBJ2-4, the V gene TRBV21-1; the tabulated D call, TRBD1, remains unverified against the DNA. TRBV21-1 is shown as a pseudogene. The CDR3 extends over 16 amino acids.

In its sample, this clone was seen once. The chain combines TRBV2 with TRBJ1-3, with no clear D. The length of the CDR3 is 13 residues. V lost 0 bases and J lost 6, with 6 bases in between. Germline loops: CDR1 SNHLY, CDR2 FYNNEI. The CDR3 reads CASSEAPSNTIYF. Written as DNA, the CDR3 is TGTGCCAGCAGTGAAGCCCCCTCAAACACCATATATTTT.

The chain carries TRBV6-5 and TRBJ1-2; the match to TRBD1 covers 8 bases. Per the germline V gene, CDR1 is MNHEY and CDR2 is SVGAGI. V was pared by 4 bases and J by 2 bases, with 9 bases of the junction left unmatched. The CDR3 length is 16 residues. CDR3 sequence: CASSSGVQGGNYGYTF. DNA for the CDR3: TGTGCCAGCAGTTCGGGAGTACAGGGGGGGAACTATGGCTACACCTTC.

V usage is TRBV30 and J usage is TRBJ2-5, with 7 bases identical to TRBD2. CDR3 length: 16 amino acids. Germline V gene lookup returns CDR1 GTSNPN and CDR2 SVGIG (reference sequence). Trimming at V came to 2 bases and at J to 5 bases, leaving 14 bases not matched to a gene. CDR3 residues: CAWSLASAGLGETQYF. The CDR3 nucleotides are TGTGCCTGGAGTCTCGCGTCAGCGGGGCTAGGGGAGACCCAGTACTTC.

V and J are TRBV20-1 and TRBJ2-1; D unresolved. V was clipped by 6 bases and J by 4 bases, with 7 bases between them. Looked up from germline, CDR1 is DFQATT and CDR2 is SNEGSKA (reference sequence). This CDR3 is 11 amino acids long. The CDR3: CSAPEYNEQFF. The CDR3 bases are TGCAGTGCCCCTGAGTACAATGAGCAGTTCTTC.

In this sample, this clone turned up a few times. The chain carries TRBV19 and TRBJ1-2, with D perhaps TRBD1 (5 bases). Per germline, CDR1 LNHDA and CDR2 SQIVND (reference sequence). V was trimmed by 1 base and J by 4 bases, leaving 16 bases between them. CDR3 length: 16 amino acids. The CDR3 DNA reads as TGTGCCAGTAGTATAGTCCAGGGCTACGGTAGCTATGGCTACACCTTC. Protein product: CASSIVQGYGSYGYTF. The variable domain in full, completed from reference TRBV19 and TRBJ1-2, reads DGGITQSPKYLFRKEGQNVTLSCEQNLNHDAMYWYRQDPGQGLRLIYYSQIVNDFQKGDIAEGYSVSREKKESFPLTVTSAQKNPTAFYLCASSIVQGYGSYGYTFGSGTRLTVV.

The gene calls are TRBV4-1 and TRBJ2-1, with 8 bases identical to TRBD2. The germline CDR1 and CDR2 sequences are MGHRA and YSYEKL. This CDR3 is 16 amino acids long. Trimming cost V 3 bases and J 1 base; bases outside gene matches: 5. CDR3 amino acids: CASSQQLAVSYNEQFF. In DNA form, the CDR3 reads TGCGCCAGCAGCCAGCAACTAGCGGTTTCCTACAATGAGCAGTTCTTC.

With respect to this clone: Other DNA sequences within the sample encode an identical CDR3. The chain uses TRBV5-1 and TRBJ2-6; maybe TRBD1 (6 bases). The CDR3 is 15 residues long. V was shortened by 4 bases and J by 1 base, with 9 bases between the two germline ends. Germline CDR1 and CDR2: SGHRS and YFSETQ. CDR3 residues: CASSLQGSGANVLTF. The CDR3, as DNA: TGCGCCAGCAGCCTACAGGGATCTGGGGCCAACGTCCTGACTTTC.

The rearrangement links TRBV5-1 to TRBJ2-6, with 7 bases identical to TRBD1. Trimming took 1 base from V and 1 from J; bases not matched to a gene: 2. This CDR3 has 16 amino acids. CDR1 and CDR2 from the germline V gene are SGHRS and YFSETQ. The DNA of the CDR3 is TGCGCCAGCAGCTTGCCGACAGGGTCTGGGGCCAACGTCCTGACTTTC. Translating it yields CASSLPTGSGANVLTF.

CDR3: CSVGGLAGAQETQYF. As DNA, the CDR3 is TGCAGCGTAGGGGGACTAGCGGGGGCCCAAGAGACCCAGTACTTC. The J gene is TRBJ2-5, the V gene TRBV29-1; 14 bases agree with TRBD2. Germline CDR1 reads SQVTM; CDR2 reads ANQGSEA. The ends lost 6 bases at V and 1 base at J; junction bases unmatched: 4. This CDR3 spans 15 amino acids.

The chain recombines TRBV11-2 with TRBJ1-1; 7 bases map to TRBD1. This CDR3 spans 14 amino acids. Looked up from germline, CDR1 is SGHAT and CDR2 is FQNNGV. Trimming took 5 bases from V and 3 from J; bases not matched to a gene: 6. The CDR3 region is CASSQDREDTEAFF. CDR3 coding DNA: TGTGCCAGCAGCCAAGACAGGGAGGACACTGAAGCTTTCTTT.

This chain links TRBV4-1 with TRBJ1-2; 7 bases are shared with TRBD1. This CDR3 spans 14 amino acids. Trimming cost V 0 bases and J 7 bases; bases outside gene matches: 5. Germline CDR1 reads MGHRA; CDR2 reads YSYEKL. CDR3 sequence: CASSQDAQGLGYTF. The CDR3 DNA follows: TGCGCCAGCAGCCAAGATGCACAGGGGCTTGGCTACACCTTC.

The rearrangement uses TRBV7-3 and TRBJ1-6; D possibly corresponds to TRBD1 (5 bases). Germline V gene data show CDR1 as SGHTA and CDR2 as FQGTGA. V lost 1 base and J 10 bases, leaving 11 bases between the germline ends. The CDR3 loop spans 14 amino acids. The CDR3 DNA is TGTGCCAGCAGCTTAAGCGGCGGGGCCTCACCCCTCCACTTT. It is translated as CASSLSGGASPLHF.

V usage is TRBV6-5 and J usage is TRBJ2-7; a possible D gene is TRBD1 (5 bases). V lost 3 bases, J lost 0 bases, and 12 bases lay in between. This CDR3 is built from 15 residues. CDR1 is MNHEY and CDR2 is SVGAGI in the germline V gene. CDR3: CASSYAGKSSYEQYF. The CDR3 DNA reads as TGTGCCAGCAGTTATGCAGGGAAAAGCTCCTACGAGCAGTACTTC.